One sample yielded the 8 T cell receptor beta chains listed below, sequenced in a study of blood T cell repertoires in COVID-19. TCRdb's table, derived via immunoSEQ multiplex PCR, lists solely in-frame clones and lacks some. This sample has 60,000 to 90,000 clones; roughly 90% occur once, and the top ten carry roughly a sixth. Sequencing was carried out using peripheral blood. Source of these receptors: a human donor in a cohort sampled during active COVID-19.

This clone was found once. The chain recombines TRBV5-1 with TRBJ2-2; 7 bases line up with TRBD1. Per the germline V gene, CDR1 is SGHRS and CDR2 is YFSETQ. The CDR3 length is 15 residues. Germline trimming cut 1 base from V and 1 base from J; bases unmatched to any gene: 1. The CDR3: CASSLRTGNTGELFF. Written as DNA, the CDR3 is TGCGCCAGCAGCTTGAGGACAGGGAACACCGGGGAGCTGTTTTTT.

This chain uses TRBV5-1 with TRBJ2-1; D is possibly TRBD1 (6 bases). The V and J ends lost 4 bases and 2 bases respectively, with 16 bases between them. There are 16 residues in the CDR3. Germline loops: CDR1 SGHRS, CDR2 YFSETQ. Here the CDR3 DNA reads TGCGCCAGCAGCAAATTAGGACAGACCCCCTACAATGAGCAGTTCTTC. Protein product: CASSKLGQTPYNEQFF.

This chain joins TRBV5-6 and TRBJ1-6; possibly TRBD1 for D (5 bases). CDR3 length: 14 amino acids. Germline V gene data show CDR1 as SGHDT and CDR2 as YYEEEE. Trimming removed 5 bases from V and 10 bases from J, with 16 bases in between. CDR3 residues: CASSQDKRGSPLHF. CDR3 sequence (DNA): TGTGCCAGCAGTCAGGACAAGCGGGGATCACCCCTCCACTTT.

This chain uses TRBV19 with TRBJ2-7; 9 bases are a match to TRBD1. The CDR3 spans 14 residues. CDR1 LNHDA and CDR2 SQIVND come from the germline V gene (reference sequence). V was clipped by 5 bases and J by 9 bases; unmatched bases: 11. CDR3 loop: CASSETGGSRVQYF. CDR3 coding DNA: TGTGCCAGTAGTGAAACAGGGGGCTCACGAGTGCAGTACTTC.

The J gene is TRBJ2-2, the V gene TRBV28; TRBD2 aligns across 16 bases. The CDR3 has 21 amino acids. The trim removed 3 bases at V and 5 bases at J, leaving 15 bases unmatched. CDR1 is MDHEN, CDR2 SYDVKM, per germline. This chain's CDR3 is CASSLLTGTSGGALVTGELFF. CDR3 in DNA: TGTGCCAGCAGTTTGCTCACCGGGACTAGCGGGGGGGCCCTAGTGACCGGGGAGCTGTTTTTT. Complete variable domain (other parts from reference TRBV28 and TRBJ2-2): DVKVTQSSRYLVKRTGEKVFLECVQDMDHENMFWYRQDPGLGLRLIYFSYDVKMKEKGDIPEGYSVSREKKERFSLILESASTNQTSMYLCASSLLTGTSGGALVTGELFFGEGSRLTVL.

The chain couples TRBV28 to TRBJ1-1, with 7 bases fitting TRBD1. The V segment lost 7 bases and the J segment 0 bases; nucleotides outside the gene matches: 26. Germline CDR1 reads MDHEN; CDR2 reads SYDVKM. The CDR3 length is 21 residues. The CDR3 region is CASTQLYERWGRGSMNTEAFF. CDR3 nucleotide sequence: TGTGCCAGCACCCAGCTATACGAGAGATGGGGCAGGGGGTCGATGAACACTGAAGCTTTCTTT.

This chain uses TRBV4-1 with TRBJ1-5, with 8 positions matching TRBD1. CDR1 and CDR2 from the germline V gene are MGHRA and YSYEKL. The CDR3 sequence is 17 residues long. V dropped 1 base and J dropped 0; count of bases not matched to a gene: 5. The DNA for the CDR3 is TGCGCCAGCAGCCAAGTACAGGGACAGGATAGCAATCAGCCCCAGCATTTT. Protein sequence: CASSQVQGQDSNQPQHF.

This sequence joins TRBV6-2 or TRBV6-3 and TRBJ1-1; tentative D call: TRBD1 (6 bases). Germline CDR1 and CDR2: MNHEY and SVGEGT. Trimming took off 1 base at V and 5 bases at J, with 14 bases between the two ends. The CDR3 loop spans 15 amino acids. Written as DNA, the CDR3 is TGTGCCAGCAGTTACTATTCGAGGGGGGGAACTGAAGCTTTCTTT. It encodes CASSYYSRGGTEAFF.